The rows below give T cell receptor beta chains drawn from one sample of a study of T-cell reconstitution after alpha-beta-depleted transplantation in children. TCRdb redid the calling of the PCR reads with MiXCR, one entry per CDR3 protein. The sample carries about 600,000 distinct CDR3 sequences, about 21% recorded once. The input for sequencing was PBMCs, mostly from graft donor cells, taken 360 days after TCRalphabeta/CD19-depleted stem cell transplant. These TCRs come from a boy under two years old who had a stem cell transplant for acute myeloid leukemia, so the T cells may come from the graft donor. The CDR3 runs from the conserved cysteine through the conserved F or W. Fields, in order: D gene, clone size, J gene, V gene, CDR3 protein, CDR3 DNA. A D gene is named only where the DNA matches it firmly. Size is omitted from some rows. Given values are once, few, many or a class for expanded clones.

.,few,TRBJ2-3,TRBV6-6,CASKAGKDTQYF,TGTGCCAGCAAGGCGGGGAAAGATACGCAGTATTTT
TRBD1,few,TRBJ2-2,TRBV29-1,CSVEGDRGRELFF,TGCAGCGTTGAAGGGGACAGGGGCCGGGAGCTGTTTTTT
.,.,TRBJ1-1,TRBV4-3,CASSQDYTVTEAFF,TGCGCCAGCAGCCAAGATTACACCGTAACTGAAGCTTTCTTT
TRBD1,few,TRBJ1-6,TRBV20-1,CSAQDRGNNSPLHF,TGCAGTGCTCAGGACAGGGGGAATAATTCACCCCTCCACTTT
TRBD1,many,TRBJ2-1,TRBV20-1,CSARLSRTGANEQFF,TGCAGTGCTAGATTAAGCCGGACAGGGGCCAATGAGCAGTTCTTC
.,once,TRBJ1-3,TRBV6-1,CASSRAGASGNTIYF,TGTGCCAGCAGTCGTGCGGGGGCTTCTGGAAACACCATATATTTT
.,few,TRBJ2-3,TRBV5-6,CASSLVARGYTDTQYF,TGTGCCAGCAGCTTGGTAGCTCGGGGCTACACAGATACGCAGTATTTT
.,few,TRBJ2-7,TRBV6-1,CASSRLGTATSGEQYF,TGTGCCAGCAGCCGACTGGGGACCGCCACGAGTGGCGAGCAGTACTTC
TRBD2,.,TRBJ2-3,TRBV20-1,CSASMASGVLTDTQYF,TGCAGTGCTAGTATGGCTAGCGGGGTTCTCACAGATACGCAGTATTTT
.,.,TRBJ2-1,TRBV4-3,CASSPLSHSYNEQFF,TGCGCCAGCAGCCCGTTATCCCACTCCTACAATGAGCAGTTCTTC
TRBD1,.,TRBJ2-7,TRBV12-3/TRBV12-4,CASSLAGQGRTTSYEQYF,TGTGCCAGCAGTCTCGCCGGACAGGGGCGAACCACCTCCTACGAGCAGTACTTC